These 4 T cell receptor beta chains originate from one sample sequenced in a study of T cell responses to AZD1222 COVID-19 vaccine. The method was immunoSEQ multiplex PCR; TCRdb's version includes in-frame clones alone and lacks a portion of them. The sample holds approximately 170,000 clones, around 89% seen once. Specimen: peripheral blood, collected on day 0 of AZD1222 vaccination. The receptor set was obtained from an adult in good health.

The V gene is TRBV5-1, the J gene TRBJ1-1; 9 nucleotides align to TRBD1. After removal of 1 base from V and 1 base from J, the junction contained 11 bases not matched to a gene. The length of the CDR3 is 18 residues. Looked up from germline, CDR1 is SGHRS and CDR2 is YFSETQ. This chain's CDR3 is CASSLYGQGRGTNTEAFF. The CDR3 DNA sequence: TGCGCCAGCAGCTTGTATGGACAGGGGCGCGGTACGAACACTGAAGCTTTCTTT.

This clone was found once. The chain has TRBV7-3 and TRBJ2-3; no reliable D call. V lost 5 bases and J 1 base, leaving 13 bases between the germline ends. The CDR3 consists of 15 residues. CDR1 is SGHTA, CDR2 FQGTGA, per germline. The CDR3 sequence is CASSTSQGGTDTQYF. The CDR3 DNA is TGTGCCAGCAGCACCTCCCAAGGTGGCACAGATACGCAGTATTTT.

The gene calls are TRBV19 and TRBJ1-2; D is uncertain. V dropped 8 bases and J dropped 5 bases, with 24 bases sitting between them. The CDR3 has 16 amino acids. Per the germline V gene, CDR1 is LNHDA and CDR2 is SQIVND (reference sequence). The DNA of the CDR3 is TGTGCCAGTTCGACCGGGAGAGGATTGTTTTTATATGGCTACACCTTC. Translation: CASSTGRGLFLYGYTF.

V and J are TRBV19 and TRBJ1-2; TRBD1 aligns across 7 bases. V shed 7 bases and J 3 bases; nucleotides not matched to a gene: 5. CDR1 is LNHDA and CDR2 is SQIVND in the germline V gene (reference sequence). CDR3 length equals 13 residues. The DNA of the CDR3 is TGTGCCAGTAATAGGGGGACAGACTATGGCTACACCTTC. It codes for CASNRGTDYGYTF. The full variable domain, completed using reference TRBV19 and TRBJ1-2, is DGGITQSPKYLFRKEGQNVTLSCEQNLNHDAMYWYRQDPGQGLRLIYYSQIVNDFQKGDIAEGYSVSREKKESFPLTVTSAQKNPTAFYLCASNRGTDYGYTFGSGTRLTVV.